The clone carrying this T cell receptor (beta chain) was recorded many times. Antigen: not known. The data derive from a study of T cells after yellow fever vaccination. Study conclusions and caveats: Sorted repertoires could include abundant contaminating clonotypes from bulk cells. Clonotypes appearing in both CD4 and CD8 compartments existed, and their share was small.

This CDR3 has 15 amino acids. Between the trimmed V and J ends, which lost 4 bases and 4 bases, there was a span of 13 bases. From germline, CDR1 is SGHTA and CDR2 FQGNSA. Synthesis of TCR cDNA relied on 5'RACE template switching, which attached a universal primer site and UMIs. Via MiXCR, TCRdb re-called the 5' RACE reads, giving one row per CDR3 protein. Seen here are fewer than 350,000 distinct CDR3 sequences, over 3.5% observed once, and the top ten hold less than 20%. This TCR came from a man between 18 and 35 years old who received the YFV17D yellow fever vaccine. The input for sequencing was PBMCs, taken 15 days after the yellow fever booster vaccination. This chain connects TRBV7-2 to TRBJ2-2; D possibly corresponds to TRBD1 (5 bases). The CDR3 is CASSWAIRGTGELFF. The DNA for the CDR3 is TGTGCCAGCAGCTGGGCTATTAGGGGCACCGGGGAGCTGTTTTTT.